This T cell receptor (beta chain) appears in the sequencing data of a study of PD-1 blockade in classical Hodgkin lymphoma. Study findings and constraints: CD4+ TCR diversity rose significantly by C4D1, and CD8+ TCR diversity did not. Complete responders' baseline diversity resembled that of newly diagnosed patients. Reports described newly diagnosed patients as having lower baseline TCR diversity than healthy donors.

The assay was immunoSEQ multiplex PCR, and TCRdb's table has in-frame clones only and misses some. In the table there are 20,000 or so clones, roughly 80% of which are singletons. Time point specified: cycle 4 day 1 (C4D1), after five to seven weeks of nivolumab. Autologous stem cell transplantation was followed by relapse in every patient, and brentuximab vedotin exposure varied. Magnetic negative selection served to purify CD4+ T cells out of PBMCs that had been thawed. Concerning this clone: Antigen: not known.

Trimming pared 3 bases from V and 2 bases from J, leaving 8 bases between. Germline V gives CDR1 ENHRY, CDR2 SYGVKD. The CDR3 is 13 amino acids. The chain links TRBV10-3 to TRBJ2-7; no reliable D call. The receptor was derived from a human donor with classical Hodgkin lymphoma. Sample: CD4+ T cells from blood, taken before the fourth cycle of nivolumab. As DNA, the CDR3 is TGTGCCATCAGTGACGACCGAGCCTACGAGCAGTACTTC. Translating it yields CAISDDRAYEQYF.